A single sample gave rise to the 20 T cell receptor beta chains below, sequenced in a study of T cell responses to AZD1222 COVID-19 vaccine. Sequenced by immunoSEQ multiplex PCR; TCRdb stores in-frame clones only, minus some. The sample yields 180,000 or so clones, 92% seen once. Sequenced here: peripheral blood, sampled 28 days after the second AZD1222 dose. Receptor source: an adult who received the AZD1222 COVID-19 vaccine.

CDR3 in DNA: TGTGCCAGCAGCTTAGAGGTCCGATCGTACTATGGCTACACCTTC. Protein: CASSLEVRSYYGYTF. V usage is TRBV7-2 and J usage is TRBJ1-2; D gene uncertain. Looked up from germline, CDR1 is SGHTA and CDR2 is FQGNSA. The V and J ends lost 1 base and 3 bases respectively, with 12 bases between them. This CDR3 has 15 amino acids.

The rearrangement uses TRBV7-3 and TRBJ1-6, with 7 positions matching TRBD1. V lost 4 bases and J lost 6; bases outside the gene matches: 3. The germline CDR1 and CDR2 sequences are SGHTA and FQGTGA. The CDR3 has 14 amino acids. The CDR3 region is CASSSGQVNSPLHF. Here the CDR3 DNA reads TGTGCCAGCAGCTCAGGACAGGTTAATTCACCCCTCCACTTT.

The V call is TRBV24-1, the J call TRBJ1-5; 7 positions match TRBD1. This CDR3 comprises 14 residues. Trimming at V came to 8 bases and at J to 5 bases, leaving 8 bases not matched to a gene. Germline CDR1 and CDR2: KGHDR and SFDVKD. CDR3 nucleotide sequence: TGTGCCACCAAAGGCACAGGGGTGGATCAGCCCCAGCATTTT. Its translation: CATKGTGVDQPQHF.

The J gene is TRBJ1-4, the V gene TRBV5-4; D ambiguous. The CDR3 consists of 14 residues. CDR1 and CDR2 (germline): SGHNT, YYREEE (reference sequence). Trimming cost V 5 bases and J 2 bases, with 10 bases left between them. CDR3 sequence reads: CASRRFGTNEKLFF. The DNA of the CDR3 is TGTGCCAGCAGGAGGTTTGGGACTAATGAAAAACTGTTTTTT.

This rearrangement joins TRBV6-1 to TRBJ2-7; possibly TRBD1 for D (6 bases). Germline assignment: CDR1 MNHNS and CDR2 SASEGT. Between the trimmed V and J ends, which lost 1 base and 7 bases, there was a span of 26 bases. This CDR3 region has 18 residues. The CDR3 coding sequence is TGTGCCAGCAGTGAAGTTACAGGGTTCCTTCCCCACCGTACTGAGCAGTACTTC. This encodes CASSEVTGFLPHRTEQYF.

The chain is built from TRBV24-1 and TRBJ2-5; D remains unclear. CDR1 and CDR2 (germline): KGHDR, SFDVKD. The V and J ends lost 2 bases and 4 bases respectively, with 7 bases between them. This CDR3 is 13 amino acids long. DNA for the CDR3: TGTGCCACCAGTGATTCTGGGTTAGAGACCCAGTACTTC. Amino acids: CATSDSGLETQYF.

This chain links TRBV28 with TRBJ1-4, with D unclear. V dropped 6 bases and J dropped 5 bases, with 16 bases sitting between them. Germline lookup yields CDR1 MDHEN and CDR2 SYDVKM. The CDR3 has 15 amino acids. CDR3 loop: CASRRPGPRNEKLFF. In nucleotides, the CDR3 is TGTGCCAGCAGGCGTCCGGGCCCACGCAATGAAAAACTGTTTTTT. Drawing the rest from reference TRBV28 and TRBJ1-4, the complete variable domain is DVKVTQSSRYLVKRTGEKVFLECVQDMDHENMFWYRQDPGLGLRLIYFSYDVKMKEKGDIPEGYSVSREKKERFSLILESASTNQTSMYLCASRRPGPRNEKLFFGSGTQLSVL.

This clone appeared once. The chain uses TRBV10-3 and TRBJ2-3, with a weak D call TRBD2 (5 bases). Trimming stripped 2 bases from V and 0 bases from J, with 9 bases between. The CDR3 length is 15 residues. CDR1 and CDR2 from the germline V gene are ENHRY and SYGVKD. In DNA, the CDR3 is TGTGCCATCAGTGAGCCAGGAGGTAGCACAGATACGCAGTATTTT. Amino acid sequence: CAISEPGGSTDTQYF.

The chain combines TRBV19 with TRBJ1-2; possibly TRBD1 for D (5 bases). With 3 bases removed from V and 7 bases from J, the gap between germline ends came to 18 bases. In germline, CDR1 is LNHDA, CDR2 SQIVND (reference sequence). The CDR3 runs 15 residues. The CDR3 is CASSMGEFGEGGYTF. The CDR3 nucleotides are TGTGCCAGTAGTATGGGGGAGTTCGGGGAAGGTGGCTACACCTTC.

The J gene is TRBJ1-1, the V gene TRBV3-1 (or the pseudogene TRBV3-2), with 7 bases lining up with TRBD1. This CDR3 comprises 16 residues. CDR1 is LGHDT, CDR2 YNNKEL, per germline (reference sequence). With V trimmed by 2 bases and J by 0 bases, 6 bases remained unmatched. CDR3 in amino acids: CASSQNHTGVNTEAFF. The CDR3, as DNA: TGTGCCAGCAGCCAAAACCATACAGGGGTGAACACTGAAGCTTTCTTT.

CDR3 nucleotide sequence: TGCGCCAGCAGCGCGGTGGGGGACTATAATTCACCCCTCCACTTT. It is translated as CASSAVGDYNSPLHF. The gene calls are TRBV5-1 and TRBJ1-6, with D possibly being TRBD1 (5 bases). The CDR3 runs 15 residues. The germline V and J ends were trimmed by 4 bases and 3 bases, with 11 bases remaining between them. The V gene's germline CDR1 is SGHRS and CDR2 YFSETQ.

The chain employs TRBV7-2 and TRBJ2-2, with 13 positions matching TRBD2. Looked up from germline, CDR1 is SGHTA and CDR2 is FQGNSA. The CDR3 contains 16 residues. Trimming at V came to 5 bases and at J to 5 bases, leaving 5 bases not matched to a gene. The CDR3 is CASSPGLAGRTGELFF. The CDR3 DNA reads TGTGCCAGCAGCCCGGGACTAGCGGGGAGGACCGGGGAGCTGTTTTTT.

The V and J genes are TRBV16 and TRBJ1-5; D is unclear. This CDR3 has 14 residues. From germline, CDR1 is KGHSY and CDR2 FQNENV. The V end was cut by 1 base, the J end by 4 bases, with 8 bases between. CDR3 nucleotide sequence: TGTGCCAGCAGCCAATGGGCCTTGAATCAGCCCCAGCATTTT. This translates into CASSQWALNQPQHF.

This chain connects TRBV7-8 to TRBJ1-5, with D possibly matching TRBD1 (5 bases). The V gene lost 3 bases and the J gene lost 3 bases, with 15 bases spanning the gap. Per germline, CDR1 SGHVS and CDR2 FQNEAQ. CDR3 length: 16 amino acids. The CDR3 here is CASSLSRQGFNQPQHF. In DNA, the CDR3 is TGTGCCAGCAGCTTGTCCCGGCAGGGTTTCAATCAGCCCCAGCATTTT. Combining the CDR3 with reference TRBV7-8 and TRBJ1-5 gives the whole variable domain GAGVSQSPRYKVAKRGQDVALRCDPISGHVSLFWYQQALGQGPEFLTYFQNEAQLDKSGLPSDRFFAERPEGSVSTLKIQRTQQEDSAVYLCASSLSRQGFNQPQHFGDGTRLSIL.

V usage is TRBV12-3 or TRBV12-4 and J usage is TRBJ1-2, with a tentative D call TRBD1 (5 bases). V was cut by 3 bases and J by 4 bases, with 6 bases left in between. This CDR3 is 12 amino acids long. The DNA for the CDR3 is TGTGCCAGCAGTTTGGGACCCTATGGCTACACCTTC. Translating gives CASSLGPYGYTF.

V and J are TRBV6-5 and TRBJ2-2; TRBD1 aligns across 7 bases. The germline CDR1 and CDR2 sequences are MNHEY and SVGAGI. This CDR3 contains 14 residues. Unmatched junction bases numbered 3, after V lost 6 bases and J lost 2 bases. CDR3 sequence reads: CASSGTVNTGELFF. CDR3 bases: TGTGCCAGCAGCGGGACAGTAAACACCGGGGAGCTGTTTTTT.

The V gene is TRBV28, the J gene TRBJ1-1; D is uncertain. The CDR3 loop spans 13 amino acids. Germline assignment: CDR1 MDHEN and CDR2 SYDVKM. V was pared by 5 bases and J by 4 bases, with 11 bases between. CDR3 residues: CASSRKGTTEAFF. In DNA, the CDR3 is TGTGCCAGCAGTAGAAAGGGAACCACTGAAGCTTTCTTT.

The chain combines TRBV10-3 with TRBJ2-7; maybe TRBD2 (5 bases). This CDR3 contains 14 residues. V lost 2 bases, J lost 0 bases, and 8 bases lay in between. CDR1 ENHRY and CDR2 SYGVKD come from the germline V gene. CDR3 residues: CAISEPGSSYEQYF. As DNA, the CDR3 is TGTGCCATCAGTGAGCCGGGGAGCTCCTACGAGCAGTACTTC.

The chain links TRBV19 to TRBJ1-2; possibly TRBD1 for D (6 bases). The CDR3 extends over 12 amino acids. CDR1 is LNHDA, CDR2 SQIVND, per germline (reference sequence). Trimming took 11 bases from V and 4 from J, leaving 14 bases between them. This chain's CDR3 is CAGSRGGYGYTF. CDR3 DNA sequence: TGTGCCGGCAGCAGGGGCGGCTATGGCTACACCTTC. Full variable domain (rest looked up from reference TRBV19 and TRBJ1-2): DGGITQSPKYLFRKEGQNVTLSCEQNLNHDAMYWYRQDPGQGLRLIYYSQIVNDFQKGDIAEGYSVSREKKESFPLTVTSAQKNPTAFYLCAGSRGGYGYTFGSGTRLTVV.

The rearrangement uses TRBV7-8 and TRBJ2-1; 10 nucleotides agree with TRBD2. J was trimmed by 3 bases and V by 8 bases; bases with no gene match: 4. Germline V CDR1 and CDR2: SGHVS, FQNEAQ. This CDR3 comprises 14 residues. CDR3 protein: CASRTSGIYNEQFF. CDR3 coding DNA: TGTGCCAGCCGGACTAGCGGCATCTACAATGAGCAGTTCTTC.